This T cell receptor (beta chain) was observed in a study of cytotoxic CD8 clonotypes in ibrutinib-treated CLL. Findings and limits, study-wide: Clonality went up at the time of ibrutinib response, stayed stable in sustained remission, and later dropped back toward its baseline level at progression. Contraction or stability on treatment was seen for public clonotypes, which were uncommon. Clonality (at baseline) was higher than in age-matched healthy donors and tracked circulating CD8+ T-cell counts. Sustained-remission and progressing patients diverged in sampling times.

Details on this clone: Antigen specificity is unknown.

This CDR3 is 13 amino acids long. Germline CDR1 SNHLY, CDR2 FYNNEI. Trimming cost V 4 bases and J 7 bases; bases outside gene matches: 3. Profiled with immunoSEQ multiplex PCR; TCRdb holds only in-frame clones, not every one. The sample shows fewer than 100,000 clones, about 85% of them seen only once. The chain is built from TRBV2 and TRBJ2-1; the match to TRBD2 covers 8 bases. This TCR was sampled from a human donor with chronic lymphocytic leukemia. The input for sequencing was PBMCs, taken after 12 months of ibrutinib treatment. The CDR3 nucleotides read TGTGCCAGCAGTGCGCAGCGGGGGAATGAGCAGTTCTTC. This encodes CASSAQRGNEQFF. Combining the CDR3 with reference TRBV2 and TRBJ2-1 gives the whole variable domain EPEVTQTPSHQVTQMGQEVILRCVPISNHLYFYWYRQILGQKVEFLVSFYNNEISEKSEIFDDQFSVERPDGSNFTLKIRSTKLEDSAMYFCASSAQRGNEQFFGPGTRLTVL.